This T cell receptor (beta chain) emerged from a study of cytomegalovirus exposure and HLA in healthy donors. Measured with immunoSEQ multiplex PCR; TCRdb has only the in-frame clones, and not every one. The table has about 150,000 clones, approximately 91% seen once; the top ten hold around 3.2%. This clone was detected only once. The CDR3 consists of 15 residues. Germline CDR1 and CDR2: SGHTA and FQGNSA. The V and J ends lost 0 bases and 6 bases respectively, with 15 bases between them. The clonotype originates from a woman between 18 and 30 years old in good health and CMV-seropositive. This chain uses TRBV7-2 with TRBJ2-7; TRBD2 is a possible D gene (6 bases). The sample consisted of PBMCs. CDR3 in DNA: TGTGCCAGCAGCTTAGCGGTTAGGGAGGTGGGCGAGCAGTACTTC. It specifies CASSLAVREVGEQYF.